This entry is about one T cell receptor (beta chain). Its antigen is not identified. The CDR3 has 13 residues. The germline gives CDR1 SGHVS, CDR2 FQNEAQ. This record belongs to a study of T cells expressing NK-cell markers. Notes on the study in general: Of the CD8+ T cell pool in about six donors, roughly 1.0-7.0% was accounted for by dominant NKG2C+ clonotypes. Whether expanded NKG2C+ T cell clones recognized HCMV stayed uncertain.

TCRdb re-called the 5' RACE reads and shows each CDR3 protein once, DNA omitted. With 400,000 to 500,000 distinct CDR3 sequences in the sample, the ten largest clones hold more than 7%. Material: blood T cells: a sorted CD56 or NKG2C T cell subset, CD4+ or CD8+ T cells, or bulk PBMC T cells (not recorded which). The V gene is TRBV7-8, the J gene TRBJ2-1; TCRdb proposes TRBD1, but this gene call is untestable without DNA. This TCR was recovered from a woman aged 18-70 years in good health. CDR3 region: CASSLVVGTEQFF.